Shown below are 7 T cell receptor beta chains from a single sample sequenced in a study of blood T cell repertoires in COVID-19. Profiled with immunoSEQ multiplex PCR; TCRdb holds only in-frame clones, not every one. Of under 200,000 clones in the sample, around three quarters were seen once. The sample consisted of peripheral blood. The receptors were sampled from a man between 65 and 80 years old with active or convalescent COVID-19.

The CDR3 sequence is CASSSNTGYSYEQYF. The DNA of the CDR3 is TGTGCCAGCAGCTCCAATACAGGGTACTCCTACGAGCAGTACTTC. V is TRBV7-2 and J is TRBJ2-7, with a possible D match to TRBD1 (6 bases). V was trimmed by 4 bases and J by 0 bases, leaving 13 bases between them. Germline CDR1 is SGHTA and CDR2 is FQGNSA. The CDR3 has 15 amino acids. The complete variable domain, with remaining parts taken from reference TRBV7-2 and TRBJ2-7, reads GAGVSQSPSNKVTEKGKDVELRCDPISGHTALYWYRQSLGQGLEFLIYFQGNSAPDKSGLPSDRFSAERTGGSVSTLTIQRTQQEDSAVYLCASSSNTGYSYEQYFGPGTRLTVT.

Regarding this clone: The germline gene is not matched at one end of the junction; a read error may be the cause. The chain employs TRBV27 and TRBJ2-1; no firm D call. CDR3 length: 12 residues. Germline CDR1 is MNHEY and CDR2 is SMNVEV (reference sequence). CDR3 sequence reads: CASSPRVGSSIF. For the CDR3, the DNA is TGTGCCAGCAGTCCCCGTGTGGGCAGCTCGATCTTC.

This clone has a handful of counts. The chain is built from TRBV5-8 and TRBJ1-6; 8 bases are shared with TRBD1. V trimming: 2 bases; J trimming: 0 bases; junction bases outside the gene matches: 1. The CDR3 spans 16 residues. The germline CDR1 and CDR2 sequences are SGHTS and YDEGEE. CDR3 DNA sequence: TGTGCCAGCAGCTTCGGACAGGGCTCCTATAATTCACCCCTCCACTTT. It translates to CASSFGQGSYNSPLHF.

The genes are TRBV4-3 and TRBJ1-2, with 9 nucleotides matching TRBD1. The V segment lost 3 bases and the J segment 4 bases; nucleotides outside the gene matches: 6. Germline CDR1 LGHNA, CDR2 YSLEER. The CDR3 sequence is 15 residues long. CDR3 loop: CASSQEGTGLYGYTF. The CDR3 nucleotides read TGCGCCAGCAGCCAGGAGGGGACAGGGCTCTATGGCTACACCTTC.

CDR3: CASSDQGAQYGYTF. DNA for the CDR3: TGTGCCAGTAGTGACCAGGGGGCTCAGTATGGCTACACCTTC. J is TRBJ1-2 and V is TRBV19; TRBD1 aligns across 8 bases. CDR3 length: 14 amino acids. Germline trimming cut 5 bases from V and 5 bases from J; bases unmatched to any gene: 7. Germline CDR1 reads LNHDA; CDR2 reads SQIVND (reference sequence).

V usage is TRBV6-6 and J usage is TRBJ1-5; D gene ambiguous. Germline CDR1 reads MNHNY; CDR2 reads SVGAGI (reference sequence). The V end was cut by 2 bases, the J end by 5 bases, with 7 bases between. CDR3 length: 13 residues. CDR3 loop: CASSYGRYQPQHF. As DNA, the CDR3 is TGTGCCAGCAGTTACGGGAGGTATCAGCCCCAGCATTTT.

The chain links TRBV18 to TRBJ1-4, with 11 bases lining up with TRBD1. This CDR3 contains 15 residues. The V and J ends lost 2 bases and 8 bases, in that order; junction bases with no gene match: 4. CDR1 and CDR2 (germline): KGHSH, LQKENI. The DNA for the CDR3 is TGTGCCAGCTCACCAGGACAGGGGGCAGTAGAAAAACTGTTTTTT. The encoded protein is CASSPGQGAVEKLFF.